One sample yielded the 26 T cell receptor beta chains listed below, sequenced in a study of beta chain features in type 1 diabetes. Study results and caveats: When Type 1 diabetes patients were examined, their TCRB CDR3s proved moderately but significantly shorter in all four CD4+ subsets.

The authors reverse transcribed all of the isolated RNA, so sequencing captured expressed TCRB transcripts. The repertoire was sequenced with immunoSEQ multiplex PCR; TCRdb's copy has only in-frame clones and lacks some. Among more than 300,000 clones listed, roughly 12% were seen once. No cognate antigen is known for these TCRs. What was sequenced was naive CD4+ T cells from blood. These receptors were obtained from a young woman with type 1 diabetes.

This clone has only a few counts. The chain joins TRBV5-1 to TRBJ2-6; no definite D call. V was trimmed by 3 bases and J by 2 bases, leaving 6 bases between them. Germline CDR1 reads SGHRS; CDR2 reads YFSETQ. CDR3 size: 14 residues. In nucleotides, the CDR3 is TGCGCCAGCAGCTCCACGGCTGGGGCCAACGTCCTGACTTTC. It is translated as CASSSTAGANVLTF.

A few counts support this clone. The chain joins TRBV18 to TRBJ1-3, with D perhaps matching TRBD1 (5 bases). Germline CDR1 KGHSH, CDR2 LQKENI. This CDR3 comprises 15 residues. Trimming removed 7 bases from V and 0 bases from J, with 13 bases in between. This chain's CDR3 is CASYPSGFSGNTIYF. The CDR3 DNA sequence: TGTGCCAGCTATCCCTCAGGGTTCTCTGGAAACACCATATATTTT.

The chain links TRBV10-3 to TRBJ2-4; a possible D gene is TRBD2 (6 bases). The CDR3 is 15 amino acids. Germline V gene data show CDR1 as ENHRY and CDR2 as SYGVKD. V lost 2 bases, J lost 9 bases, and 17 bases lay in between. The CDR3 nucleotides read TGTGCCATCAGTGAGAGAGGACTAAAGCAGCCCATTCAGTACTTC. Its translation is CAISERGLKQPIQYF.

The chain joins TRBV7-8 to TRBJ2-7; 7 bases align to TRBD2. Trimming cost V 2 bases and J 5 bases; bases outside gene matches: 3. The length of the CDR3 is 13 residues. From germline, CDR1 is SGHVS and CDR2 FQNEAQ. CDR3 DNA sequence: TGTGCCAGCAGCTTAATGGGGGGGAACGAGCAGTACTTC. Translated, it gives CASSLMGGNEQYF.

This clone was counted between two and nine times. The chain carries TRBV27 and TRBJ1-4; 10 bases are shared with TRBD1. The CDR3 has 14 amino acids. From germline, CDR1 is MNHEY and CDR2 SMNVEV (reference sequence). With V trimmed by 5 bases and J by 7 bases, 4 bases remained unmatched. CDR3 nucleotide sequence: TGTGCCAGCAGTCCCCGGGACAGGGGTGAAAAACTGTTTTTT. This gives the protein CASSPRDRGEKLFF. The variable domain in full, completed from reference TRBV27 and TRBJ1-4, reads EAQVTQNPRYLITVTGKKLTVTCSQNMNHEYMSWYRQDPGLGLRQIYYSMNVEVTDKGDVPEGYKVSRKEKRNFPLILESPSPNQTSLYFCASSPRDRGEKLFFGSGTQLSVL.

The rearrangement links TRBV15 to TRBJ1-2, with D unresolved. CDR1 LNHNV and CDR2 YYDKDF come from the germline V gene (reference sequence). This CDR3 is built from 13 residues. Trimming shortened V by 0 bases and J by 5 bases, and 7 bases separated the two germline ends. CDR3 DNA sequence: TGTGCCACCAGCAGAGAGTTACTATATGGCTACACCTTC. It translates to CATSRELLYGYTF.

The table lists this clone with a few counts. V is TRBV25-1 and J is TRBJ1-2, with 9 bases that match TRBD1. V lost 3 bases to trimming and J lost 4 bases; unmatched junction nucleotides: 6. This CDR3 region has 15 residues. The germline V gene has CDR1 MGHDK and CDR2 SYGVNS. The CDR3 bases are TGTGCCAGCAGTGACCCGACAGGGGGAGCCTATGGCTACACCTTC. Protein sequence: CASSDPTGGAYGYTF.

There are a few counts of this clone. This rearrangement joins TRBV5-8 to TRBJ2-3; TRBD1 agrees at 7 bases. Germline V gene data show CDR1 as SGHTS and CDR2 as YDEGEE. This CDR3 is 14 amino acids long. The V segment lost 4 bases and the J segment 8 bases; nucleotides outside the gene matches: 10. In DNA, the CDR3 is TGTGCCAGCAGCAGACAGGGACCCCTCGTTACGCAGTATTTT. This encodes CASSRQGPLVTQYF.

This clone was recorded a few times. V usage is TRBV29-1 and J usage is TRBJ2-5, with 12 nucleotides matching TRBD1. The CDR3 totals 15 residues. Germline loops: CDR1 SQVTM, CDR2 ANQGSEA. V dropped 7 bases and J dropped 4; count of bases not matched to a gene: 10. The CDR3 DNA sequence: TGCAGCGGAACGCCCCGGGACAGGGGGCGAGAGACCCAGTACTTC. It codes for CSGTPRDRGRETQYF.

The chain links TRBV5-1 to TRBJ2-7; 10 bases align to TRBD2. Germline CDR1 SGHRS, CDR2 YFSETQ. Germline trimming cut 0 bases from V and 6 bases from J; bases unmatched to any gene: 6. CDR3 size: 15 residues. The CDR3 DNA sequence: TGCGCCAGCAGCTTGGAGCTAGCGGGAGTTGGCGAGCAGTACTTC. This sequence encodes CASSLELAGVGEQYF.

V gene TRBV4-3 combines with J gene TRBJ2-6, with 7 bases identical to TRBD2. The germline CDR1 and CDR2 sequences are LGHNA and YSLEER. This CDR3 has 17 amino acids. After removal of 1 base from V and 3 bases from J, the junction contained 6 bases not matched to a gene. CDR3 nucleotides: TGCGCCAGCAGCCAAGCACCTGGGGGGGGTGGGGCCAACGTCCTGACTTTC. It codes for CASSQAPGGGGANVLTF.

The V call is TRBV5-6, the J call TRBJ2-3; no reliable D call. Trimming took off 0 bases at V and 1 base at J, with 9 bases between the two ends. This CDR3 contains 15 residues. Germline CDR1 and CDR2: SGHDT and YYEEEE. CDR3 bases: TGTGCCAGCAGCTTGGCCGGTCTGGGCACAGATACGCAGTATTTT. This codes for CASSLAGLGTDTQYF.

The chain couples TRBV5-1 to TRBJ2-2; D is undetermined. The CDR3 has 12 residues. V lost 4 bases and J lost 9, with 10 bases in between. Germline V gene lookup returns CDR1 SGHRS and CDR2 YFSETQ. The CDR3 loop reads CASSLDTRELFF. DNA of the CDR3: TGCGCCAGCAGCCTAGATACCCGGGAGCTGTTTTTT.

This clone was found a few times. V is TRBV7-3 and J is TRBJ2-1; tentatively, D is TRBD1 (6 bases). V was pared by 6 bases and J by 0 bases, with 15 bases between. This CDR3 is 16 amino acids long. In germline, CDR1 is SGHTA, CDR2 FQGTGA. The CDR3 protein is CASSDRFKSSYNEQFF. The CDR3 DNA reads TGTGCCAGCAGTGACAGGTTCAAAAGCTCCTACAATGAGCAGTTCTTC.

This sequence joins TRBV4-3 and TRBJ2-3; weak D call: TRBD2 (6 bases). In germline, CDR1 is LGHNA, CDR2 YSLEER. The V gene lost 4 bases and the J gene lost 2 bases, with 16 bases spanning the gap. CDR3 length: 16 residues. CDR3 region: CASSPRAAGPTDTQYF. The CDR3 DNA follows: TGCGCCAGCAGCCCCAGGGCGGCGGGACCCACAGATACGCAGTATTTT.

This clone was picked up a small number of times. Other DNA sequences from this sample encode an identical CDR3 as well. V gene TRBV7-2 combines with J gene TRBJ1-1, with a tentative D call TRBD1 (5 bases). Germline CDR1 SGHTA, CDR2 FQGNSA. CDR3 length: 13 amino acids. V was shortened by 3 bases and J by 2 bases, with 7 bases between the two germline ends. The CDR3 DNA reads TGTGCCAGCAGCTTGCAGGGAAACACTGAAGCTTTCTTT. This translates into CASSLQGNTEAFF.

The rearrangement links TRBV4-3 to TRBJ2-3, with D maybe TRBD2 (6 bases). V was shortened by 4 bases and J by 4 bases, with 15 bases between the two germline ends. Germline assignment: CDR1 LGHNA and CDR2 YSLEER. The CDR3 has 15 residues. CDR3 region: CASSLQELASDTQYF. CDR3 coding DNA: TGCGCCAGCAGCCTCCAGGAGCTAGCGTCAGATACGCAGTATTTT.

This clone turned up a few times. V and J are TRBV2 and TRBJ2-5; 11 nucleotides match TRBD2. From germline, CDR1 is SNHLY and CDR2 FYNNEI. This CDR3 is built from 14 residues. The V segment lost 7 bases and the J segment 7 bases; nucleotides outside the gene matches: 8. CDR3 protein: CASTRLAGKGTQYF. CDR3 in DNA: TGTGCCAGCACGAGACTAGCGGGGAAGGGGACCCAGTACTTC.

This clone was observed a few times. The chain has TRBV28 and TRBJ2-7, with a tentative D call TRBD2 (5 bases). Germline loops: CDR1 MDHEN, CDR2 SYDVKM. V gave up 4 bases and J gave up 2 bases, with 9 bases separating them. The CDR3 contains 13 residues. The CDR3 loop is CASSSGGPYEQYF. CDR3 sequence (DNA): TGTGCCAGCAGTTCGGGCGGGCCCTACGAGCAGTACTTC.

V gene TRBV4-1 combines with J gene TRBJ1-5, with D perhaps matching TRBD1 (5 bases). The length of the CDR3 is 13 residues. V lost 2 bases, J lost 5 bases, and 7 bases lay in between. CDR1 MGHRA and CDR2 YSYEKL come from the germline V gene. In DNA, the CDR3 is TGCGCCAGCAGCCAAACAGGCTATCAGCCCCAGCATTTT. Amino acids: CASSQTGYQPQHF.

This clone was seen a handful of times. This chain links TRBV4-1 with TRBJ2-7; TRBD1 matches 7 bases. In germline, CDR1 is MGHRA, CDR2 YSYEKL. The CDR3 runs to 14 residues. Germline trimming cut 0 bases from V and 9 bases from J; bases unmatched to any gene: 8. The CDR3, as DNA: TGCGCCAGCAGCCAAGACAGGGGGTGGACGCGGCAGTACTTC. Its protein is CASSQDRGWTRQYF.

This chain uses TRBV29-1 with TRBJ2-3, with 8 bases identical to TRBD2. V lost 6 bases, J lost 3 bases, and 11 bases stayed unmatched. The CDR3 totals 15 residues. Looked up from germline, CDR1 is SQVTM and CDR2 is ANQGSEA. DNA for the CDR3: TGCAGCGTCCCAAAGGGGAGCGGGAGTACAGATACGCAGTATTTT. Its translation is CSVPKGSGSTDTQYF.

This chain links TRBV19 with TRBJ1-5; D may be TRBD1 (6 bases). The CDR3 totals 14 residues. Germline V gene lookup returns CDR1 LNHDA and CDR2 SQIVND (reference sequence). V gave up 7 bases and J gave up 4 bases, with 14 bases separating them. CDR3 nucleotide sequence: TGTGCCAGTACCAGACAGGTTGGGAATCAGCCCCAGCATTTT. This encodes CASTRQVGNQPQHF.

The chain has TRBV30 and TRBJ2-3; TRBD2 agrees at 10 bases. V shed 0 bases, J shed 1 base, and the junction held 1 base outside the gene matches. CDR1 GTSNPN and CDR2 SVGIG come from the germline V gene (reference sequence). The CDR3 is 15 residues long. The CDR3 here is CAWSVGTSGTDTQYF. DNA for the CDR3: TGTGCCTGGAGTGTAGGGACTAGCGGCACAGATACGCAGTATTTT. The entire variable domain, with the rest obtained from reference TRBV30 and TRBJ2-3, is as follows: SQTIHQWPATLVQPVGSPLSLECTVEGTSNPNLYWYRQAAGRGLQLLFYSVGIGQISSEVPQNLSASRPQDRQFILSSKKLLLSDSGFYLCAWSVGTSGTDTQYFGPGTRLTVL.

The V call is TRBV18, the J call TRBJ1-5; the D gene is possibly TRBD1 (5 bases). Trimming shortened V by 5 bases and J by 0 bases, and 11 bases separated the two germline ends. The CDR3 is made up of 15 amino acids. Germline lookup yields CDR1 KGHSH and CDR2 LQKENI. Here the CDR3 reads CASSSTEYSNQPQHF. The DNA for the CDR3 is TGTGCCAGCTCATCGACAGAATATAGCAATCAGCCCCAGCATTTT.

The chain carries TRBV27 and TRBJ2-4; D may be TRBD2 (5 bases). The CDR3 is made up of 15 amino acids. Germline lookup yields CDR1 MNHEY and CDR2 SMNVEV (reference sequence). The germline V and J ends were trimmed by 8 bases and 1 base, with 15 bases remaining between them. CDR3 DNA sequence: TGTGCCAGCCCTCGGGGTTTCGCGGCCAAAAACATTCAGTACTTC. Its translation is CASPRGFAAKNIQYF.